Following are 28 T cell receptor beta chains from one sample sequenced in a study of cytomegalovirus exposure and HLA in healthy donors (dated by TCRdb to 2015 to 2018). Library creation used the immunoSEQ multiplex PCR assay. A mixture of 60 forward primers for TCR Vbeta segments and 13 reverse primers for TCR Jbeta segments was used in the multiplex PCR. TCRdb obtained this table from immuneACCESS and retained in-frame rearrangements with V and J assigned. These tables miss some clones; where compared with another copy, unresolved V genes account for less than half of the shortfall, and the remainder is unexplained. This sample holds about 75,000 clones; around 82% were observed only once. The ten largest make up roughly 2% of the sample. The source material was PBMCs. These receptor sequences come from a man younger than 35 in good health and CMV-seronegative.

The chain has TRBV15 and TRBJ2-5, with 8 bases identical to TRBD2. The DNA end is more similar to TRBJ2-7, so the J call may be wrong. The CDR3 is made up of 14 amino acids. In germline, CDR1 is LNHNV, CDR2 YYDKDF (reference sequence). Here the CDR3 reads CATSEGGTSYEQYF. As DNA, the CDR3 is TGTGCCACCAGCGAGGGGGGGACTAGCTACGAGCAGTACTTC.

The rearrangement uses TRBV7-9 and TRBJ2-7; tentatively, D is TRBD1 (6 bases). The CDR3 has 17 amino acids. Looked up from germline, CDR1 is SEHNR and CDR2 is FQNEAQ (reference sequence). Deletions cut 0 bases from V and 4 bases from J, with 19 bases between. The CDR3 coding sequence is TGTGCCAGCAGCTTAGCTTTACAGGGACGGTCCCCGTACGAGCAGTACTTC. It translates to CASSLALQGRSPYEQYF.

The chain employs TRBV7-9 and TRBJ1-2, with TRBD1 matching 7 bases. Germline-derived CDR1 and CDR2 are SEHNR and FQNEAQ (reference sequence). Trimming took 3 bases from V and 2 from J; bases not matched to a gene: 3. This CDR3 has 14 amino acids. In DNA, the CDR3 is TGTGCCAGCAGCTTCATGACAGGGAACTATGGCTACACCTTC. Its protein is CASSFMTGNYGYTF.

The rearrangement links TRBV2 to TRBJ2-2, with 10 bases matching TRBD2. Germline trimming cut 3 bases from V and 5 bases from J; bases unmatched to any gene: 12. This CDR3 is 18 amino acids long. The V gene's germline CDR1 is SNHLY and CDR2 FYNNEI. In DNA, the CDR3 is TGTGCCAGCAGTGAGGTTAGGGTAGCGGGAGGAGCAACCGGGGAGCTGTTTTTT. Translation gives CASSEVRVAGGATGELFF.

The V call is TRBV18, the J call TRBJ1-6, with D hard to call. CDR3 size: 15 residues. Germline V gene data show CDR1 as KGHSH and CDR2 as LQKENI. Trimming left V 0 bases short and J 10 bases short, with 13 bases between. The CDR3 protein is CASSPPAGERSPLHF. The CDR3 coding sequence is TGTGCCAGCTCACCACCTGCCGGGGAGAGGTCACCCCTCCACTTT.

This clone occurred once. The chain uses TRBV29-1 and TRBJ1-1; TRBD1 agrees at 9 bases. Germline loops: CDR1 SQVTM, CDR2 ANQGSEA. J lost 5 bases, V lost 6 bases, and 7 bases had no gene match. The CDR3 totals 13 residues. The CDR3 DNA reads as TGCAGCGTCGCTGGACAGGGGACGACTGAAGCTTTCTTT. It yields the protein CSVAGQGTTEAFF.

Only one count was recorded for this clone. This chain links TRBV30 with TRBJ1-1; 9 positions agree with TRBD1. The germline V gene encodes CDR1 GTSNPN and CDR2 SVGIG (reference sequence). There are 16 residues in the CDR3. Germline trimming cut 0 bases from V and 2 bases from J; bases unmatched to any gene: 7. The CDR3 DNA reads TGTGCCTGGAGTGTATCTAGGACAGGGGATAACACTGAAGCTTTCTTT. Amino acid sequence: CAWSVSRTGDNTEAFF.

The CDR3 DNA is TGTGCCAGCAGGAAGACCTTCCGCCAGGACTCGCAAGTAAAGACCCAGTACTTC. The encoded protein is CASRKTFRQDSQVKTQYF. This chain uses TRBV25-1 with TRBJ2-5; possible D gene TRBD2, 5 bases. Trimming took off 6 bases at V and 6 bases at J, with 29 bases between the two ends. Germline V gene data show CDR1 as MGHDK and CDR2 as SYGVNS. This CDR3 spans 18 amino acids.

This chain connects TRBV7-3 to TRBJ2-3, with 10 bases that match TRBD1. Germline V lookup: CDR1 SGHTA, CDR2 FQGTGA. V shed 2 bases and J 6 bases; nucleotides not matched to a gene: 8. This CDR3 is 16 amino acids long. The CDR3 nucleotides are TGTGCCAGCAGCTTACTGGGGACAGGGGAAAAGGATACGCAGTATTTT. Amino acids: CASSLLGTGEKDTQYF.

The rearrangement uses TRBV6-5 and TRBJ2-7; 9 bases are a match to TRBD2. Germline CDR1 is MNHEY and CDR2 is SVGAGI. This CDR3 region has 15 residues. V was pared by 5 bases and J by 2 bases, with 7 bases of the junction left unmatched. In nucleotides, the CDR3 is TGTGCCAGCAGTCCCCTAGCGGGATTACCCTACGAGCAGTACTTC. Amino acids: CASSPLAGLPYEQYF.

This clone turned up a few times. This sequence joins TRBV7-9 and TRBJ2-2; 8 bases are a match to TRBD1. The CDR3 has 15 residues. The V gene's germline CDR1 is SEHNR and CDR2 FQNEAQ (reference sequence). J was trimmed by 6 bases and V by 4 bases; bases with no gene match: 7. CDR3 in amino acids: CASSYRTGRAGELFF. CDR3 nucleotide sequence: TGTGCCAGCAGCTACAGGACAGGGCGCGCCGGGGAGCTGTTTTTT.

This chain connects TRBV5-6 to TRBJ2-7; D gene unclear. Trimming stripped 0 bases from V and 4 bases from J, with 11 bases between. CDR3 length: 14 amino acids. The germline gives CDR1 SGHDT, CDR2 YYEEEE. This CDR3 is CASSLAGSRYEQYF. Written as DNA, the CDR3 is TGTGCCAGCAGCTTGGCCGGTAGCCGGTACGAGCAGTACTTC.

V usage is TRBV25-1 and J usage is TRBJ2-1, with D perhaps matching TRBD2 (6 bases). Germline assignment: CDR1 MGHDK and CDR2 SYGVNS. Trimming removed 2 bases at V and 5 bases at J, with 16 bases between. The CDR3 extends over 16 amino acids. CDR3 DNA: TGTGCCAGCAGTGAAGGACTAAATGGCCCCCACAATGAGCAGTTCTTC. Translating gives CASSEGLNGPHNEQFF.

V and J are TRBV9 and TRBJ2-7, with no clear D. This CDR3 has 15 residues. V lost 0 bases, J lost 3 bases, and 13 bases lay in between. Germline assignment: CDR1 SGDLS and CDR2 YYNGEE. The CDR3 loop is CASSVAVGEIYEQYF. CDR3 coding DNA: TGTGCCAGCAGCGTAGCTGTTGGAGAGATCTACGAGCAGTACTTC.

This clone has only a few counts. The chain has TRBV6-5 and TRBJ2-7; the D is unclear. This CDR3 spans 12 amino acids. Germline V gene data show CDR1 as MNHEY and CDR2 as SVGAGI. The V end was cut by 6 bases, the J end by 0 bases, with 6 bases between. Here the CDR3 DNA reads TGTGCCAGCAGCCGAGCCTCCTACGAGCAGTACTTC. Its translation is CASSRASYEQYF.

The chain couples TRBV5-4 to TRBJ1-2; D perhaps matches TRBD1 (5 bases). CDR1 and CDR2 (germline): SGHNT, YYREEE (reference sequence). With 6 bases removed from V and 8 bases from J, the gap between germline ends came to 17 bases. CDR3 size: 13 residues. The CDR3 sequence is CASTLGGLGGYTF. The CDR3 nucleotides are TGTGCCAGCACTTTGGGGGGGTTGGGCGGCTACACCTTC.

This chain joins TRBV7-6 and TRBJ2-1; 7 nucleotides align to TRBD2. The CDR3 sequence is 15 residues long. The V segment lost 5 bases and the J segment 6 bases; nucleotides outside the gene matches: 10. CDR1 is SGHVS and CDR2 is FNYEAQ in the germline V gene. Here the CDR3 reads CASSKVGGFGNEQFF. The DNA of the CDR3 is TGTGCCAGCAGCAAAGTCGGGGGGTTTGGCAATGAGCAGTTCTTC.

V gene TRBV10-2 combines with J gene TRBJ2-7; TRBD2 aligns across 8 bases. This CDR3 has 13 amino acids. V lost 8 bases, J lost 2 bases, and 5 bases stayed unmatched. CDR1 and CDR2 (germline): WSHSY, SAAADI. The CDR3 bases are TGCGCCAGCTCGGTAGCGGGAACCTACGAGCAGTACTTC. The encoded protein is CASSVAGTYEQYF.

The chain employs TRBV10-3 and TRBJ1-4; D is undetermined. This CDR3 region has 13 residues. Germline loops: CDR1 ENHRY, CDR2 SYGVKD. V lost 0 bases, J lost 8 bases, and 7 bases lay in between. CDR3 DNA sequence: TGTGCCATCAGTGAGTCGAGAGAGGAAAAACTGTTTTTT. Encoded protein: CAISESREEKLFF.

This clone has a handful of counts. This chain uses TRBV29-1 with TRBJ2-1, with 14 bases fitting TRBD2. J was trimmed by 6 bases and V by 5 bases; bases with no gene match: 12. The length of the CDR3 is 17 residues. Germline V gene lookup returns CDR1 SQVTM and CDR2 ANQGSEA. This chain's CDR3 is CSVHTNTGTSGSNEQFF. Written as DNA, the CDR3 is TGCAGCGTTCATACAAATACCGGGACTAGCGGGAGCAATGAGCAGTTCTTC.

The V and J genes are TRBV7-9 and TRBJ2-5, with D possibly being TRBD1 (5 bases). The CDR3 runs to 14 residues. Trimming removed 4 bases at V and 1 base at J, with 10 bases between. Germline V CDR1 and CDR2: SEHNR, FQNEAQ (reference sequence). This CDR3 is CASSSSDSQETQYF. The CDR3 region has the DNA TGTGCCAGCAGCTCATCAGACAGCCAAGAGACCCAGTACTTC.

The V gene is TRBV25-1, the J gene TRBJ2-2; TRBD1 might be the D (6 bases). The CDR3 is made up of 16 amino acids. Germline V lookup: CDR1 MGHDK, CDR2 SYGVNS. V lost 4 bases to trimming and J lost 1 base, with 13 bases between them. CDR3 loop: CASSGGLGRNTGELFF. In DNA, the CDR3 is TGTGCCAGCAGTGGGGGGCTGGGGAGGAACACCGGGGAGCTGTTTTTT.

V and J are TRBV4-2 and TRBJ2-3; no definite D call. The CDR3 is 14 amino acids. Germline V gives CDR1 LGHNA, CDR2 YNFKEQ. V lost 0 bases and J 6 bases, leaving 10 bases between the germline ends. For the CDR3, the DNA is TGTGCCAGCAGCCAAGATGGGCCAACGGATACGCAGTATTTT. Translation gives CASSQDGPTDTQYF.

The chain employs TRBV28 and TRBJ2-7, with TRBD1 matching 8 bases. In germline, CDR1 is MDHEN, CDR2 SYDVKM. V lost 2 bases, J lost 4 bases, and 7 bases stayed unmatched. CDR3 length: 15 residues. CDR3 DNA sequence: TGTGCCAGCAGTTTAGGAACTAACAGGGGGTACGAGCAGTACTTC. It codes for CASSLGTNRGYEQYF.

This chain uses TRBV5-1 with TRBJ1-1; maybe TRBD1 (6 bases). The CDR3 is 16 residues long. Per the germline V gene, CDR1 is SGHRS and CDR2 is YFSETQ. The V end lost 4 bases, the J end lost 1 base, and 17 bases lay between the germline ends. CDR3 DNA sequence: TGCGCCAGCAGCCCGCGGGGGGCAGGCTCGAACACTGAAGCTTTCTTT. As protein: CASSPRGAGSNTEAFF.

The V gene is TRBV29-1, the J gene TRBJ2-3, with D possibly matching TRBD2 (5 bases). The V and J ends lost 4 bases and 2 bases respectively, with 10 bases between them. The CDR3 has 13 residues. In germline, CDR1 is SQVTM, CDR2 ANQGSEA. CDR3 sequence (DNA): TGCAGCGTTGCCTCGGGAAACACAGATACGCAGTATTTT. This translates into CSVASGNTDTQYF.

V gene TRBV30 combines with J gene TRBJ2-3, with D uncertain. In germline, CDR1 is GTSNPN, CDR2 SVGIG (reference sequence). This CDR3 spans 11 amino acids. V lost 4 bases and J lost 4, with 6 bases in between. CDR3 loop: CAWTVSDTQYF. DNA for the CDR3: TGTGCCTGGACAGTTTCAGATACGCAGTATTTT.

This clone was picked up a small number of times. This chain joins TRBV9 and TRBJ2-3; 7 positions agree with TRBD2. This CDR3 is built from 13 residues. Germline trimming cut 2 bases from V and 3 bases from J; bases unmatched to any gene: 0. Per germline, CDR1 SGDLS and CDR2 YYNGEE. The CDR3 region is CASSVGGTDTQYF. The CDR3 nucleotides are TGTGCCAGCAGCGTGGGGGGGACAGATACGCAGTATTTT.